This passage covers 8 T cell receptor beta chains from one sample sequenced in a study of shared clonotypes between healthy human individuals (dated by TCRdb to about 2020). Library generation was performed with the immunoSEQ multiplex PCR assay. TCRdb took this table from immuneACCESS and kept in-frame rearrangements with V and J called. Such tables lack part of the clones; where checked against another copy, unresolved V genes explain under half of the gap, and the rest is unexplained. Here the sample has about 820,000 clones; 92% occur a single time. In total, the top ten clones hold around 24% of the sample. For the CD8 naive samples, CD45RO-negative cells were positively selected for CCR7, yielding a CD45RA+CCR7+ population from which TemRA cells were excluded. Sequencing was carried out using naive CD8+ T cells sorted from blood. Interpreted using the paper, the cell subset or site label stands for: CD45RA+CCR7+. These receptors came from a man aged 25-45 years in good health.

The rearrangement joins TRBV27 to TRBJ2-3; 9 bases map to TRBD1. CDR3 length: 15 residues. In germline, CDR1 is MNHEY, CDR2 SMNVEV (reference sequence). The J segment lost 3 bases and the V segment lost 6 bases, leaving 7 bases of the junction unmatched. The CDR3 is CASRTGQGFTDTQYF. The CDR3 DNA follows: TGTGCCAGCAGGACGGGACAGGGCTTTACAGATACGCAGTATTTT.

The rearrangement links TRBV7-6 to TRBJ2-7, with D perhaps matching TRBD1 or TRBD2 (5 bases each). Trimming removed 1 base from V and 3 bases from J, with 13 bases in between. CDR3 length equals 15 residues. Germline CDR1 and CDR2: SGHVS and FNYEAQ. The CDR3 coding sequence is TGTGCCAGCAGCTTAGAATCAGAGGGGCTCTACGAGCAGTACTTC. It codes for CASSLESEGLYEQYF.

This chain connects TRBV9 to TRBJ2-7; TRBD2 aligns across 13 bases. The germline gives CDR1 SGDLS, CDR2 YYNGEE. The CDR3 is 17 amino acids. The ends lost 7 bases at V and 1 base at J; junction bases unmatched: 11. DNA for the CDR3: TGTGCCAGCCCAACTAGCGGGAGGGCCCACATATCCTACGAGCAGTACTTC. Protein: CASPTSGRAHISYEQYF.

The V gene is TRBV6-5, the J gene TRBJ2-7; TRBD1 is a possible D gene (6 bases). The CDR3 runs 13 residues. Trimming shortened V by 7 bases and J by 12 bases, and 22 bases separated the two germline ends. CDR1 is MNHEY, CDR2 SVGAGI, per germline. CDR3 DNA sequence: TGTGCCAGCAAGTCTCATGGTGGGGGCAACGCGTACTTC. It is translated as CASKSHGGGNAYF.

This chain connects TRBV27 to TRBJ1-5; 7 bases align to TRBD1. Trimming took 4 bases from V and 5 from J; bases not matched to a gene: 5. Germline V gene data show CDR1 as MNHEY and CDR2 as SMNVEV (reference sequence). The CDR3 has 14 residues. This CDR3 reads CASSSTGKYQPQHF. CDR3 in DNA: TGTGCCAGCAGTTCGACAGGGAAATATCAGCCCCAGCATTTT.

The V and J genes are TRBV6-5 and TRBJ2-2; D is ambiguous. Trimming pared 4 bases from V and 3 bases from J, leaving 9 bases between. Per germline, CDR1 MNHEY and CDR2 SVGAGI. CDR3 size: 14 residues. The CDR3 sequence: CASSSSPDTGELFF. The CDR3 coding sequence is TGTGCCAGCAGTTCCTCTCCTGACACCGGGGAGCTGTTTTTT.

This clone was detected only once. The chain is built from TRBV30 and TRBJ2-1, with 9 bases aligning to TRBD1. Germline CDR1 is GTSNPN and CDR2 is SVGIG (reference sequence). This CDR3 comprises 15 residues. The V gene end was trimmed by 4 bases and the J gene end by 3 bases; junction bases not matched to a gene: 7. The CDR3 loop reads CAWTATGGIYNEQFF. CDR3 coding DNA: TGTGCCTGGACCGCGACAGGGGGAATCTACAATGAGCAGTTCTTC.

CDR3 region: CASSPDLAGIYNEQFF. The CDR3 DNA is TGTGCCAGCTCACCAGATTTAGCGGGGATCTACAATGAGCAGTTCTTC. J is TRBJ2-1 and V is TRBV18; 8 bases align to TRBD2. CDR1 and CDR2 (germline): KGHSH, LQKENI. J gave up 3 bases and V 2 bases, and 6 bases lay outside the gene matches. CDR3 length: 16 amino acids.